This T cell receptor (beta chain) was observed in a study of T cell responses to AZD1222 COVID-19 vaccine. The protocol was immunoSEQ multiplex PCR, while the TCRdb copy is restricted to in-frame clones and leaves out a portion. The table has roughly 150,000 clones, approximately 92% seen once; the top ten hold about 2.5%. A word on this clone: Its antigen is currently unknown.

Findings of the study overall: Dominant CD4 TCR responses targeted spike regions 160-218 and 743-854. Nearly half of spike-specific TCRs reportedly target unmutated variant regions. All repertoire sampling was performed exclusively after the peak T cell response.

J was trimmed by 7 bases and V by 4 bases; bases with no gene match: 5. The CDR3 covers 13 residues. V is TRBV12-3 or TRBV12-4 and J is TRBJ1-1, with 8 bases fitting TRBD1. The clonotype originates from an adult in good health. The starting material was peripheral blood, obtained on day 0 of AZD1222 vaccination. DNA of the CDR3: TGTGCCAGCAGTTCCAGGGGGCGGGTTGAAGCTTTCTTT. Encoded protein: CASSSRGRVEAFF.